These 32 T cell receptor beta chains came from one sample sequenced in a study of T cell responses to AZD1222 COVID-19 vaccine. Sequencing used immunoSEQ multiplex PCR; TCRdb keeps in-frame clones, though not all of them. This sample has about 140,000 clones, with about 91% found just once. Sequenced material: peripheral blood, taken 28 days after the second AZD1222 dose. All receptors derive from an adult who received the AZD1222 COVID-19 vaccine.

The chain couples TRBV18 to TRBJ2-7; perhaps TRBD1 as D (5 bases). V lost 2 bases and J 3 bases, leaving 8 bases between the germline ends. The CDR3 totals 13 residues. CDR1 and CDR2 (germline): KGHSH, LQKENI. CDR3 DNA sequence: TGTGCCAGCTCACCAACGACAGTCTACGAGCAGTACTTC. This codes for CASSPTTVYEQYF.

The rearrangement uses TRBV11-3 and TRBJ2-7; D is uncertain. Deletions cut 5 bases from V and 0 bases from J, with 8 bases between. This CDR3 is built from 13 residues. CDR1 and CDR2 (germline): SGHNT, YENEEA. This CDR3 is CASSLSGSYEQYF. In nucleotides, the CDR3 is TGTGCCAGCAGCCTCTCCGGCTCCTACGAGCAGTACTTC.

This chain joins TRBV6-5 and TRBJ2-7; 8 nucleotides agree with TRBD2. This CDR3 is built from 13 residues. CDR1 MNHEY and CDR2 SVGAGI come from the germline V gene. The ends lost 5 bases at V and 2 bases at J; junction bases unmatched: 2. DNA of the CDR3: TGTGCCAGCAGTCTAGCGGGCGCCTACGAGCAGTACTTC. It yields the protein CASSLAGAYEQYF.

The chain couples TRBV18 to TRBJ2-5; D is uncertain. Trimming stripped 3 bases from V and 3 bases from J, with 8 bases between. The CDR3 sequence is 13 residues long. The germline gives CDR1 KGHSH, CDR2 LQKENI. CDR3 sequence reads: CASSPGLKETQYF. The CDR3 nucleotides read TGTGCCAGCTCACCTGGGTTAAAAGAGACCCAGTACTTC.

V usage is TRBV10-3 and J usage is TRBJ2-7; D is unresolved. The germline CDR1 and CDR2 sequences are ENHRY and SYGVKD. The CDR3 runs to 12 residues. Trimming left V 8 bases short and J 0 bases short, with 8 bases between. The CDR3 DNA follows: TGTGCCATCTCGGCCAACTCCTACGAGCAGTACTTC. Translating gives CAISANSYEQYF.

The V gene is TRBV7-9, the J gene TRBJ1-1, with D tentatively TRBD1 (6 bases). Germline V gene data show CDR1 as SEHNR and CDR2 as FQNEAQ (reference sequence). Trimming pared 5 bases from V and 1 base from J, leaving 11 bases between. The CDR3 spans 14 residues. In DNA, the CDR3 is TGTGCCAGCAGCCAGGGGAGGGGGAACACTGAAGCTTTCTTT. It encodes CASSQGRGNTEAFF.

The CDR3 loop is CASSGGQIQETQYF. The DNA for the CDR3 is TGTGCCAGCAGCGGCGGTCAGATACAAGAGACCCAGTACTTC. The chain carries TRBV13 and TRBJ2-5, with D unclear. CDR1 is PRHDT and CDR2 is FYEKMQ in the germline V gene (reference sequence). The CDR3 consists of 14 residues. Deletions cut 5 bases from V and 2 bases from J, with 12 bases between.

The rearrangement joins TRBV6-5 to TRBJ1-4; 7 nucleotides match TRBD1. The CDR3 contains 14 residues. CDR1 and CDR2 from the germline V gene are MNHEY and SVGAGI. V lost 9 bases to trimming and J lost 8 bases; unmatched junction nucleotides: 12. The CDR3 nucleotides are TGTGCCAGTACCCGGACAGGATGGGGCGAAAAACTGTTTTTT. It specifies CASTRTGWGEKLFF.

The V gene is TRBV28, the J gene TRBJ1-1; TRBD1 matches 9 bases. This CDR3 is 17 amino acids long. CDR1 and CDR2 from the germline V gene are MDHEN and SYDVKM. Unmatched junction bases numbered 8, after V lost 3 bases and J lost 0 bases. Here the CDR3 reads CASSFPGQGPMNTEAFF. The CDR3 coding sequence is TGTGCCAGCAGTTTTCCGGGACAGGGACCCATGAACACTGAAGCTTTCTTT.

The chain has TRBV28 and TRBJ2-4; TRBD1 is a possible D gene (7 bases). The CDR3 extends over 12 amino acids. V gave up 6 bases and J gave up 8 bases, with 11 bases separating them. Germline CDR1 is MDHEN and CDR2 is SYDVKM. The DNA of the CDR3 is TGTGCCAGCAGCTCAGGGGGGTACATTCAGTACTTC. Its protein is CASSSGGYIQYF.

V gene TRBV11-2 combines with J gene TRBJ1-1; no reliable D call. The CDR3 is 16 amino acids. V was shortened by 3 bases and J by 3 bases, with 17 bases between the two germline ends. CDR1 SGHAT and CDR2 FQNNGV come from the germline V gene. CDR3 loop: CASSFSSVRYHTEAFF. CDR3 coding DNA: TGTGCCAGCAGCTTCTCATCAGTTCGGTACCACACTGAAGCTTTCTTT.

The V call is TRBV7-8, the J call TRBJ1-2; maybe TRBD1 (6 bases). The V gene lost 5 bases and the J gene lost 2 bases, with 12 bases spanning the gap. CDR1 and CDR2 from the germline V gene are SGHVS and FQNEAQ. The CDR3 length is 14 residues. The CDR3 region has the DNA TGTGCCAGCAGCCCGACAGGCCCCAACTATGGCTACACCTTC. As protein: CASSPTGPNYGYTF.

The CDR3 spells CASSRQGSSGNTIYF. For the CDR3, the DNA is TGTGCCAGCAGCCGACAGGGTAGCTCTGGAAACACCATATATTTT. This chain connects TRBV7-9 to TRBJ1-3, with 7 bases identical to TRBD1. J gave up 0 bases and V 5 bases, and 4 bases lay outside the gene matches. Per the germline V gene, CDR1 is SEHNR and CDR2 is FQNEAQ (reference sequence). This CDR3 is 15 amino acids long.

The chain links TRBV3-1 (or the pseudogene TRBV3-2) to TRBJ1-2, with D hard to call. The germline gives CDR1 LGHDT, CDR2 YNNKEL (reference sequence). V gave up 1 base and J gave up 5 bases, with 14 bases separating them. CDR3 length equals 15 residues. This CDR3 reads CASSQGWAGPYGYTF. DNA for the CDR3: TGTGCCAGCAGCCAAGGATGGGCGGGCCCGTATGGCTACACCTTC.

The V call is TRBV15, the J call TRBJ1-1; D is ambiguous. Germline CDR1 reads LNHNV; CDR2 reads YYDKDF (reference sequence). This CDR3 has 18 residues. V lost 0 bases to trimming and J lost 2 bases, with 19 bases between them. Here the CDR3 reads CATSRDGMGRATNTEAFF. The CDR3 region has the DNA TGTGCCACCAGCAGAGATGGTATGGGGAGGGCGACCAACACTGAAGCTTTCTTT. The whole variable domain, filled in from reference TRBV15 and TRBJ1-1, reads DAMVIQNPRYQVTQFGKPVTLSCSQTLNHNVMYWYQQKSSQAPKLLFHYYDKDFNNEADTPDNFQSRRPNTSFCFLDIRSPGLGDTAMYLCATSRDGMGRATNTEAFFGQGTRLTVV.

With respect to this clone: The same CDR3 is also encoded by other DNA sequences in this sample. The J gene is TRBJ2-5, the V gene TRBV9, with a weak D call TRBD2 (5 bases). The CDR3 extends over 14 amino acids. Germline values: CDR1 SGDLS, CDR2 YYNGEE. V was shortened by 0 bases and J by 5 bases, with 11 bases between the two germline ends. CDR3 protein: CASSVGLAGETQYF. CDR3 bases: TGTGCCAGCAGCGTAGGGCTAGCTGGTGAGACCCAGTACTTC.

V is TRBV12-2 and J is TRBJ2-3; TRBD2 is taken as the D call from the table, unchecked against the DNA. TRBV12-2 is assigned pseudogene status. The CDR3 spans 20 residues. This CDR3 reads CASRLLRLSREGLLMDTQYF. DNA of the CDR3: TGTGCAAGTCGCTTGCTCCGGCTTTCGCGGGAGGGCCTTCTCATGGATACGCAGTATTTT.

The CDR3 DNA reads TGTGCCAGCAGCTCCGGGAACCAAGGAAACACCATATATTTT. Translated: CASSSGNQGNTIYF. The chain joins TRBV6-5 to TRBJ1-3; D gene uncertain. The CDR3 sequence is 14 residues long. The V end was cut by 6 bases, the J end by 4 bases, with 13 bases between. Germline lookup yields CDR1 MNHEY and CDR2 SVGAGI.

The chain couples TRBV5-1 to TRBJ2-7, with 8 bases matching TRBD1. After removal of 4 bases from V and 0 bases from J, the junction contained 3 bases not matched to a gene. The V gene's germline CDR1 is SGHRS and CDR2 YFSETQ. The length of the CDR3 is 14 residues. CDR3 DNA: TGCGCCAGCAGCCGGACAGGGAGCTCCTACGAGCAGTACTTC. Amino acids: CASSRTGSSYEQYF. The full variable domain, completed using reference TRBV5-1 and TRBJ2-7, is KAGVTQTPRYLIKTRGQQVTLSCSPISGHRSVSWYQQTPGQGLQFLFEYFSETQRNKGNFPGRFSGRQFSNSRSEMNVSTLELGDSALYLCASSRTGSSYEQYFGPGTRLTVT.

The chain employs TRBV30 and TRBJ2-4; D tentatively reads TRBD1 or TRBD2 (5 bases each). The germline gives CDR1 GTSNPN, CDR2 SVGIG (reference sequence). The CDR3 covers 12 residues. V lost 4 bases to trimming and J lost 15 bases, with 19 bases between them. The CDR3 is CAWTTTGAVRYF. The CDR3 coding sequence is TGTGCCTGGACAACGACCGGGGCCGTTCGGTACTTC.

V usage is TRBV7-9 and J usage is TRBJ1-1; 8 bases fit TRBD1. The trim removed 5 bases at V and 1 base at J, leaving 6 bases unmatched. Germline CDR1 SEHNR, CDR2 FQNEAQ (reference sequence). The length of the CDR3 is 15 residues. The CDR3 DNA is TGTGCCAGCAGCCTGGGGGACAGGTCGAACACTGAAGCTTTCTTT. As protein: CASSLGDRSNTEAFF.

The V and J genes are TRBV6-5 and TRBJ2-7; D call uncertain. The germline V and J ends were trimmed by 5 bases and 6 bases, with 14 bases remaining between them. This CDR3 is 13 amino acids long. Germline values: CDR1 MNHEY, CDR2 SVGAGI. DNA for the CDR3: TGTGCCAGCAGTCTATGGGAAGCACCCGAGCAGTACTTC. This encodes CASSLWEAPEQYF.

The V and J genes are TRBV28 and TRBJ2-7; D might be TRBD1 (6 bases). The germline gives CDR1 MDHEN, CDR2 SYDVKM. The CDR3 is 15 residues long. The V and J ends lost 6 bases and 4 bases respectively, with 19 bases between them. The CDR3 DNA reads TGTGCCAGCAGCCCCACAGGGTCCCTTCGGTACGAGCAGTACTTC. Protein sequence: CASSPTGSLRYEQYF. The variable domain in full, with the rest retrieved from reference TRBV28 and TRBJ2-7, is DVKVTQSSRYLVKRTGEKVFLECVQDMDHENMFWYRQDPGLGLRLIYFSYDVKMKEKGDIPEGYSVSREKKERFSLILESASTNQTSMYLCASSPTGSLRYEQYFGPGTRLTVT.

V is TRBV6-5 and J is TRBJ1-5; D ambiguous. Germline CDR1 reads MNHEY; CDR2 reads SVGAGI. This CDR3 region has 13 residues. Trimming stripped 6 bases from V and 3 bases from J, with 9 bases between. Written as DNA, the CDR3 is TGTGCCAGCAGGCATATTTCCAATCAGCCCCAGCATTTT. Its translation is CASRHISNQPQHF.

The rearrangement links TRBV19 to TRBJ1-5, with TRBD1 matching over 7 bases. The trim removed 6 bases at V and 3 bases at J, leaving 5 bases unmatched. From germline, CDR1 is LNHDA and CDR2 SQIVND (reference sequence). This CDR3 is built from 14 residues. The CDR3, as DNA: TGTGCCAGTAGGTTAACAGGGGTCAATCAGCCCCAGCATTTT. This codes for CASRLTGVNQPQHF.

The chain is built from TRBV5-1 and TRBJ1-1; the match to TRBD1 covers 7 bases. Unmatched junction bases numbered 2, after V lost 0 bases and J lost 0 bases. CDR3 length: 15 amino acids. CDR1 is SGHRS, CDR2 YFSETQ, per germline. The CDR3: CASSLGGQLNTEAFF. The CDR3 DNA sequence: TGCGCCAGCAGCTTGGGGGGACAGTTGAACACTGAAGCTTTCTTT.

The V call is TRBV19, the J call TRBJ2-2; possibly TRBD2 for D (6 bases). The germline CDR1 and CDR2 sequences are LNHDA and SQIVND (reference sequence). The CDR3 totals 16 residues. The germline V and J ends were trimmed by 2 bases and 6 bases, with 16 bases remaining between them. DNA for the CDR3: TGTGCCAGTAGTATATCACCCGGAACTAGCCCCGGGGAGCTGTTTTTT. Translated: CASSISPGTSPGELFF. The variable domain in full, with the rest retrieved from reference TRBV19 and TRBJ2-2, is DGGITQSPKYLFRKEGQNVTLSCEQNLNHDAMYWYRQDPGQGLRLIYYSQIVNDFQKGDIAEGYSVSREKKESFPLTVTSAQKNPTAFYLCASSISPGTSPGELFFGEGSRLTVL.

The chain recombines TRBV12-5 with TRBJ2-5; no firm D call. The CDR3 length is 14 residues. V was cut by 2 bases and J by 4 bases, with 11 bases left in between. Looked up from germline, CDR1 is LGHNT and CDR2 is FRNRAP. CDR3 in amino acids: CASGLFPGGETQYF. For the CDR3, the DNA is TGTGCTAGTGGTTTGTTTCCCGGTGGAGAGACCCAGTACTTC. Using reference TRBV12-5 and TRBJ2-5 for the parts outside the CDR3, the full variable domain is DARVTQTPRHKVTEMGQEVTMRCQPILGHNTVFWYRQTMMQGLELLAYFRNRAPLDDSGMPKDRFSAEMPDATLATLKIQPSEPRDSAVYFCASGLFPGGETQYFGPGTRLLVL.

The J gene is TRBJ1-6, the V gene TRBV7-2; 8 nucleotides match TRBD1. The V and J ends lost 2 bases and 7 bases, in that order; junction bases with no gene match: 4. Germline assignment: CDR1 SGHTA and CDR2 FQGNSA. The CDR3 length is 15 residues. CDR3 coding DNA: TGTGCCAGCAGCTTACAGGGGGCGGGAAATTCACCCCTCCACTTT. Its protein product is CASSLQGAGNSPLHF. Full variable domain (remainder filled in from reference TRBV7-2 and TRBJ1-6): GAGVSQSPSNKVTEKGKDVELRCDPISGHTALYWYRQSLGQGLEFLIYFQGNSAPDKSGLPSDRFSAERTGGSVSTLTIQRTQQEDSAVYLCASSLQGAGNSPLHFGNGTRLTVT.

This chain joins TRBV7-9 and TRBJ1-2, with D possibly TRBD1 on 6 matching bases. The V and J ends lost 1 base and 0 bases respectively, with 12 bases between them. The germline V gene has CDR1 SEHNR and CDR2 FQNEAQ (reference sequence). The CDR3 has 16 residues. The CDR3 DNA follows: TGTGCCAGCAGCTTAGATGAAGAGGGGGCTAACTATGGCTACACCTTC. The encoded protein is CASSLDEEGANYGYTF.

The gene calls are TRBV28 and TRBJ2-2; TRBD2 aligns across 11 bases. The V and J ends lost 6 bases and 2 bases, in that order; junction bases with no gene match: 5. Germline assignment: CDR1 MDHEN and CDR2 SYDVKM. This CDR3 has 16 residues. CDR3 nucleotides: TGTGCCAGCAGCTGGGGACTAGCGGAAAACACCGGGGAGCTGTTTTTT. It encodes CASSWGLAENTGELFF.

The chain joins TRBV19 to TRBJ2-6; D uncertain. The CDR3 extends over 14 amino acids. Germline V gene data show CDR1 as LNHDA and CDR2 as SQIVND (reference sequence). V lost 3 bases to trimming and J lost 0 bases, with 3 bases between them. The CDR3 DNA is TGTGCCAGTAGTATGAGCTCTGGGGCCAACGTCCTGACTTTC. Translated: CASSMSSGANVLTF. The full variable domain, in which reference TRBV19 and TRBJ2-6 provide the parts outside the CDR3, is DGGITQSPKYLFRKEGQNVTLSCEQNLNHDAMYWYRQDPGQGLRLIYYSQIVNDFQKGDIAEGYSVSREKKESFPLTVTSAQKNPTAFYLCASSMSSGANVLTFGAGSRLTVL.